Shown below are 32 T cell receptor beta chains from a single sample sequenced in a study of blood T cell repertoires in COVID-19. Clones were read by immunoSEQ multiplex PCR, and TCRdb kept only the in-frame ones, dropping some. Altogether about 200,000 clones are present, roughly 88% being singletons, with the ten largest covering roughly 19%. The sequenced material came from peripheral blood. The source of these receptors is a man between 50 and 59 years old with COVID-19, enrolled during active disease.

The chain has TRBV13 and TRBJ2-3, with 12 nucleotides matching TRBD2. Trimming removed 5 bases from V and 2 bases from J; junction bases left unmatched: 5. The CDR3 sequence is 16 residues long. Germline V gene data show CDR1 as PRHDT and CDR2 as FYEKMQ (reference sequence). CDR3 bases: TGTGCCAGCAGCCCCGGACTAGCGGGACTCACAGATACGCAGTATTTT. Translated, it gives CASSPGLAGLTDTQYF.

The chain is built from TRBV28 and TRBJ2-1; 13 bases are a match to TRBD2. CDR3 length: 15 amino acids. Germline V CDR1 and CDR2: MDHEN, SYDVKM. The J segment lost 7 bases and the V segment lost 6 bases, leaving 6 bases of the junction unmatched. The DNA for the CDR3 is TGTGCCAGCAGACTTGGACTAGCGGGGGTAAATGAGCAGTTCTTC. Residues: CASRLGLAGVNEQFF.

This clone was recorded a few times. The chain carries TRBV19 and TRBJ1-3; D is ambiguous. The CDR3 sequence is 14 residues long. The germline V and J ends were trimmed by 2 bases and 0 bases, with 5 bases remaining between them. Germline V CDR1 and CDR2: LNHDA, SQIVND (reference sequence). The CDR3 DNA reads TGTGCCAGTAGTATATCGAGCTCTGGAAACACCATATATTTT. Translated: CASSISSSGNTIYF. Complete variable domain (other parts from reference TRBV19 and TRBJ1-3): DGGITQSPKYLFRKEGQNVTLSCEQNLNHDAMYWYRQDPGQGLRLIYYSQIVNDFQKGDIAEGYSVSREKKESFPLTVTSAQKNPTAFYLCASSISSSGNTIYFGEGSWLTVV.

This clone is labeled as medium-sized (0.01 to 0.1%). The chain carries TRBV5-4 and TRBJ1-6, with 7 nucleotides matching TRBD1. With V trimmed by 4 bases and J by 4 bases, 2 bases remained unmatched. The CDR3 sequence is 14 residues long. Germline V CDR1 and CDR2: SGHNT, YYREEE (reference sequence). The CDR3 reads CASSQGEYNSPLHF. DNA of the CDR3: TGTGCCAGCAGCCAGGGGGAGTATAATTCACCCCTCCACTTT.

This clone was seen once. The rearrangement joins TRBV2 to TRBJ1-1; 8 bases line up with TRBD1. The CDR3 consists of 13 residues. Per the germline V gene, CDR1 is SNHLY and CDR2 is FYNNEI. V shed 8 bases and J 4 bases; nucleotides not matched to a gene: 6. The CDR3 DNA follows: TGTGCCAGCTCCCACAGGGGGGGCACTGAAGCTTTCTTT. This codes for CASSHRGGTEAFF.

This clone was counted a single time. The chain carries TRBV30 and TRBJ2-2; D is perhaps TRBD2 (6 bases). Germline loops: CDR1 GTSNPN, CDR2 SVGIG (reference sequence). This CDR3 spans 14 amino acids. The ends were cut back, 3 bases at V and 4 bases at J, with 12 bases in the middle. In DNA form, the CDR3 reads TGTGCCTGGAGCAAAAACGGGGGCACCGGGGAGCTGTTTTTT. It yields the protein CAWSKNGGTGELFF.

V gene TRBV30 combines with J gene TRBJ1-5; D not certain. Germline CDR1 and CDR2: GTSNPN and SVGIG (reference sequence). The V end was cut by 3 bases, the J end by 5 bases, with 11 bases between. This CDR3 is 13 amino acids long. The CDR3, as DNA: TGTGCCTGGAGCACGATCGGAGATCAGCCCCAGCATTTT. Its protein is CAWSTIGDQPQHF.

The CDR3 DNA follows: TGTGCCTGGAGTTCACGACTAGCGGGCGTCTCCTACAATGAGCAGTTCTTC. It codes for CAWSSRLAGVSYNEQFF. The chain employs TRBV30 and TRBJ2-1, with TRBD2 identical over 10 bases. Looked up from germline, CDR1 is GTSNPN and CDR2 is SVGIG (reference sequence). Germline trimming cut 2 bases from V and 0 bases from J; bases unmatched to any gene: 7. CDR3 length: 17 amino acids.

This chain connects TRBV30 to TRBJ2-7; TRBD2 might be the D (7 bases). The germline V gene encodes CDR1 GTSNPN and CDR2 SVGIG (reference sequence). V was cut by 3 bases and J by 4 bases, with 19 bases left in between. The CDR3 contains 15 residues. CDR3 DNA sequence: TGTGCCTGGAGCCAGGGGCCAGGCGGGGGTTACGAGCAGTACTTC. Protein sequence: CAWSQGPGGGYEQYF.

This chain joins TRBV2 and TRBJ2-7; possibly TRBD2 for D (6 bases). V gave up 4 bases and J gave up 2 bases, with 9 bases separating them. The V gene's germline CDR1 is SNHLY and CDR2 FYNNEI. This CDR3 comprises 13 residues. CDR3 in amino acids: CASSGGTTYEQYF. CDR3 in DNA: TGTGCCAGCAGTGGCGGGACCACCTACGAGCAGTACTTC.

V and J are TRBV3-1 (or the pseudogene TRBV3-2) and TRBJ1-3; tentatively, D is TRBD1 (6 bases). Trimming stripped 4 bases from V and 3 bases from J, with 16 bases between. The V gene's germline CDR1 is LGHDT and CDR2 YNNKEL (reference sequence). This CDR3 comprises 16 residues. The CDR3 bases are TGTGCCAGCAGCCTAAGAGACAGGAACCGTGGAAACACCATATATTTT. Translating it yields CASSLRDRNRGNTIYF.

The gene calls are TRBV2 and TRBJ2-1; 10 nucleotides match TRBD2. The V segment lost 7 bases and the J segment 6 bases; nucleotides outside the gene matches: 6. CDR3 size: 14 residues. The germline V gene encodes CDR1 SNHLY and CDR2 FYNNEI. The CDR3 DNA follows: TGTGCCAGCAAGCGAGCGGGAGGGGTCAATGAGCAGTTCTTC. It yields the protein CASKRAGGVNEQFF.

The rearrangement links TRBV19 to TRBJ2-1; 16 bases fit TRBD2. The CDR3 covers 20 residues. Germline V gene sequence: CDR1 LNHDA, CDR2 SQIVND (reference sequence). V shed 6 bases and J 6 bases; nucleotides not matched to a gene: 17. The CDR3 nucleotides read TGTGCCAGTAGACGCAAGGCCGGGACTAGCGGGGGGGGCCGGGGCAATGAGCAGTTCTTC. It codes for CASRRKAGTSGGGRGNEQFF.

J is TRBJ1-6 and V is TRBV6-5; D might be TRBD1 (6 bases). Germline CDR1 and CDR2: MNHEY and SVGAGI. The germline V and J ends were trimmed by 8 bases and 0 bases, with 11 bases remaining between them. The length of the CDR3 is 15 residues. The CDR3 sequence: CASRGASSYNSPLHF. CDR3 DNA sequence: TGTGCCAGCCGGGGGGCGAGCTCCTATAATTCACCCCTCCACTTT.

The gene calls are TRBV7-9 and TRBJ2-2; 9 positions agree with TRBD1. Germline CDR1 is SEHNR and CDR2 is FQNEAQ (reference sequence). V trimming: 6 bases; J trimming: 12 bases; junction bases outside the gene matches: 17. The CDR3 extends over 16 amino acids. The CDR3 protein is CASSPRDREAVLKLFF. Here the CDR3 DNA reads TGTGCCAGCAGTCCCCGGGACAGGGAAGCAGTGTTAAAGCTGTTTTTT.

J is TRBJ2-5 and V is TRBV7-8; D might be TRBD1 (6 bases). V shed 1 base and J shed 4 bases, with 10 bases lying between them. Germline assignment: CDR1 SGHVS and CDR2 FQNEAQ. The CDR3 runs 14 residues. The CDR3 protein is CASSLGQGLETQYF. The CDR3 nucleotides read TGTGCCAGCAGCTTAGGGCAGGGGTTAGAGACCCAGTACTTC.

The V gene is TRBV24-1, the J gene TRBJ2-1, with 12 bases identical to TRBD2. CDR3 length: 17 residues. Germline trimming cut 10 bases from V and 8 bases from J; bases unmatched to any gene: 17. Germline V lookup: CDR1 KGHDR, CDR2 SFDVKD. The DNA for the CDR3 is TGTGCCACTGGAGTACTGAAAAGGACTAGCGGGGAGGATGAGCAGTTCTTC. Its protein is CATGVLKRTSGEDEQFF.

The gene calls are TRBV7-9 and TRBJ1-6; 7 nucleotides agree with TRBD1. The germline gives CDR1 SEHNR, CDR2 FQNEAQ (reference sequence). Losses at the gene ends were 6 bases for V and 5 bases for J; bases not matched to a gene: 7. The CDR3 runs 15 residues. The CDR3 coding sequence is TGTGCCAGCAGTTTTGGAGACAGGGATAATTCACCCCTCCACTTT. This translates into CASSFGDRDNSPLHF.

This clone appeared a single time. J is TRBJ2-2 and V is TRBV28; no clear D gene. Trimming cost V 5 bases and J 6 bases, with 16 bases left between them. The CDR3 has 15 amino acids. Germline values: CDR1 MDHEN, CDR2 SYDVKM. The CDR3 DNA reads as TGTGCCAGCAGTCCCCCGCCTCTAGGTCCCGGGGAGCTGTTTTTT. Protein: CASSPPPLGPGELFF.

V is TRBV28 and J is TRBJ1-6; TRBD1 aligns across 10 bases. V gave up 5 bases and J gave up 7 bases; unmatched junction bases: 5. The CDR3 extends over 15 amino acids. Per germline, CDR1 MDHEN and CDR2 SYDVKM. CDR3 in amino acids: CASSGDRGWNSPLHF. The CDR3 region has the DNA TGTGCCAGCAGTGGGGACAGGGGATGGAATTCACCCCTCCACTTT.

The chain is built from TRBV2 and TRBJ2-3, with TRBD2 identical over 7 bases. The germline V gene has CDR1 SNHLY and CDR2 FYNNEI. The V and J ends lost 4 bases and 6 bases, in that order; junction bases with no gene match: 13. The CDR3 is 16 amino acids. CDR3 sequence reads: CASSGVRGRAGDTQYF. As DNA, the CDR3 is TGTGCCAGCAGTGGAGTTCGGGGGAGGGCTGGGGATACGCAGTATTTT.

CDR3: CASSRGQHEKLFF. CDR3 nucleotides: TGCGCCAGCAGCCGGGGACAGCATGAAAAACTGTTTTTT. The rearrangement joins TRBV4-3 to TRBJ1-4, with 7 bases lining up with TRBD1. Germline CDR1 and CDR2: LGHNA and YSLEER. V was clipped by 4 bases and J by 6 bases; unmatched bases: 2. The CDR3 extends over 13 amino acids.

The CDR3 is CASSLWTGRGQNEQFF. In DNA form, the CDR3 reads TGTGCCAGCAGCCTTTGGACAGGTAGGGGCCAAAATGAGCAGTTCTTC. The chain uses TRBV3-1 (or the pseudogene TRBV3-2) and TRBJ2-1, with 7 bases that match TRBD1. The ends lost 4 bases at V and 7 bases at J; junction bases unmatched: 13. CDR3 size: 16 residues. Germline loops: CDR1 LGHDT, CDR2 YNNKEL (reference sequence).

This rearrangement joins TRBV4-1 to TRBJ1-5; 9 positions match TRBD1. CDR1 is MGHRA and CDR2 is YSYEKL in the germline V gene. V trimming: 3 bases; J trimming: 4 bases; junction bases outside the gene matches: 10. This CDR3 spans 17 amino acids. In nucleotides, the CDR3 is TGCGCCAGCAGCCAGGGGACAGGGTATGAGGCGAATCAGCCCCAGCATTTT. It encodes CASSQGTGYEANQPQHF.

About this clone itself: Compared with germline, one end of the junction differs, possibly owing to a read error. This chain uses TRBV7-9 with TRBJ1-2; D is perhaps TRBD1 (6 bases). Looked up from germline, CDR1 is SEHNR and CDR2 is FQNEAQ (reference sequence). The length of the CDR3 is 15 residues. The CDR3 DNA reads TGTGCCAGCACCCAGGCGTCAGGGGATAACAATGGCTACACCTTC. This codes for CASTQASGDNNGYTF.

The chain employs TRBV5-5 and TRBJ1-2, with 7 bases that match TRBD1. V trimming: 0 bases; J trimming: 5 bases; junction bases outside the gene matches: 19. The CDR3 is made up of 19 amino acids. From germline, CDR1 is SGHKS and CDR2 YYEKEE (reference sequence). The CDR3 here is CASSLAIPMGQLFSYGYTF. The CDR3 bases are TGTGCCAGCAGCTTGGCCATACCCATGGGACAGCTATTCTCGTATGGCTACACCTTC. The whole variable domain, remainder taken from reference TRBV5-5 and TRBJ1-2, is DAGVTQSPTHLIKTRGQQVTLRCSPISGHKSVSWYQQVLGQGPQFIFQYYEKEERGRGNFPDRFSARQFPNYSSELNVNALLLGDSALYLCASSLAIPMGQLFSYGYTFGSGTRLTVV.

The CDR3 here is CASIPTSGANSYNEQFF. The DNA of the CDR3 is TGTGCCAGTATTCCAACTAGCGGGGCCAACTCCTACAATGAGCAGTTCTTC. V gene TRBV19 combines with J gene TRBJ2-1; 10 bases fit TRBD2. CDR3 length: 17 amino acids. Germline CDR1 and CDR2: LNHDA and SQIVND (reference sequence). The V gene end was trimmed by 7 bases and the J gene end by 0 bases; junction bases not matched to a gene: 9.

The V gene is TRBV6-5, the J gene TRBJ1-1; D may be TRBD1 (6 bases). This CDR3 spans 14 amino acids. The V and J ends lost 0 bases and 8 bases respectively, with 13 bases between them. Looked up from germline, CDR1 is MNHEY and CDR2 is SVGAGI. The CDR3 spells CASSYSGGRREAFF. DNA for the CDR3: TGTGCCAGCAGTTACTCCGGGGGGCGCCGGGAAGCTTTCTTT.

The chain couples TRBV6-5 to TRBJ2-1, with 8 bases matching TRBD2. The junction had 8 bases not matched to a gene; V was cut back by 3 bases and J by 4 bases. CDR3 length: 16 amino acids. Germline CDR1 is MNHEY and CDR2 is SVGAGI. CDR3 sequence (DNA): TGTGCCAGCAGTTATTCCGGGACTAGGACATACAATGAGCAGTTCTTC. Amino acid sequence: CASSYSGTRTYNEQFF.

CDR3 DNA sequence: TGTGCCAGCAGCTCTAGGGGGGGACTCTACGAGCAGTACTTC. Protein sequence: CASSSRGGLYEQYF. The genes are TRBV11-2 and TRBJ2-7; possible D gene TRBD2, 7 bases. The V and J ends lost 4 bases and 3 bases respectively, with 13 bases between them. The CDR3 totals 14 residues. The germline CDR1 and CDR2 sequences are SGHAT and FQNNGV.

The chain carries TRBV6-5 and TRBJ2-7; 7 bases are shared with TRBD1. The CDR3 has 14 residues. CDR1 is MNHEY, CDR2 SVGAGI, per germline. Trimming cost V 5 bases and J 5 bases; bases outside gene matches: 9. CDR3 loop: CASSPTDRANEQYF. Written as DNA, the CDR3 is TGTGCCAGCAGTCCCACCGACAGGGCCAACGAGCAGTACTTC.

This chain connects TRBV6-2 or TRBV6-3 to TRBJ2-3, with TRBD2 matching over 7 bases. V shed 2 bases and J 6 bases; nucleotides not matched to a gene: 11. Per the germline V gene, CDR1 is MNHEY and CDR2 is SVGEGT. This CDR3 contains 16 residues. The CDR3 protein is CASSYPPWGGWDTQYF. The CDR3 DNA reads TGTGCCAGCAGTTACCCACCCTGGGGGGGATGGGATACGCAGTATTTT.